This paragraph covers one T cell receptor (beta chain) sequence. The length of the CDR3 is 14 residues. Germline trimming cut 4 bases from V and 7 bases from J; bases unmatched to any gene: 5. CDR1 is SGHRS, CDR2 YFSETQ, per germline. In terms of age and location, participants ranged from roughly 18 to 90 years and lived in about two dozen US areas. Which cohort a participant joined came from the clinical history participants gave. Participants classified as exposed had met a COVID-19 case within 2 weeks before study entry. This sample is part of a study of blood T cell repertoires in COVID-19. Source study methods: From reference gene primer amplification, estimates of nucleated cell counts were derived. Repertoires were generated with immunoSEQ multiplex PCR, while TCRdb's copy carries only in-frame clones and drops some. The V and J calls and clone size were taken over from that table, and D and trimming were inferred from the DNA. Of about 150,000 clones detected, roughly 90% appear once; the ten largest clones hold under 4.5%.

The genes are TRBV5-1 and TRBJ1-1; 12 nucleotides match TRBD1. Material for sequencing was PBMCs or T cells enriched from blood (not recorded which). The clonotype originates from a woman in her thirties or forties who had been exposed to COVID-19. The DNA of the CDR3 is TGCGCCAGCAGCCGGGACAGGGGGCCGGGTGAAGCTTTCTTT. It codes for CASSRDRGPGEAFF.